Below are 32 T cell receptor beta chains sequenced from a single sample in a study of cytomegalovirus exposure and HLA in healthy donors. PCR primers comprised 60 Vbeta and 13 Jbeta primers. Clones were sequenced by immunoSEQ multiplex PCR, and TCRdb holds only the in-frame ones, with some missing. The sample shows about 150,000 clones, 80% of them seen only once. Specimen: PBMCs. The receptors originated from a man aged 25 to 40 in good health and CMV-seropositive.

The V gene is TRBV2, the J gene TRBJ2-1; 9 positions match TRBD1. CDR1 SNHLY and CDR2 FYNNEI come from the germline V gene. V lost 4 bases, J lost 3 bases, and 4 bases stayed unmatched. The CDR3 is 15 amino acids. CDR3 bases: TGTGCCAGCAGTGTTGGGACAGGGAGCTACAATGAGCAGTTCTTC. This encodes CASSVGTGSYNEQFF.

The chain joins TRBV28 to TRBJ1-4; the D is unclear. CDR1 and CDR2 (germline): MDHEN, SYDVKM. V was pared by 7 bases and J by 8 bases, with 20 bases between. This CDR3 is 15 amino acids long. CDR3 sequence reads: CASNTSPGSQEKLFF. In DNA form, the CDR3 reads TGTGCCAGCAACACCTCCCCCGGGAGTCAGGAAAAACTGTTTTTT.

This rearrangement joins TRBV4-1 to TRBJ2-7; 11 nucleotides match TRBD2. The CDR3 has 15 residues. The germline V gene encodes CDR1 MGHRA and CDR2 YSYEKL. V was clipped by 1 base and J by 6 bases; unmatched bases: 5. CDR3 sequence (DNA): TGCGCCAGCAGCCAAGTGGTAGGGACTAGCGGCGAGCAGTACTTC. Translation gives CASSQVVGTSGEQYF.

This clone was detected a few times. This chain connects TRBV28 to TRBJ2-5, with TRBD2 matching 12 bases. The V gene's germline CDR1 is MDHEN and CDR2 SYDVKM. V gave up 6 bases and J gave up 6 bases; unmatched junction bases: 8. CDR3 length: 15 residues. The CDR3 DNA sequence: TGTGCCAGCAGGAAGACTAGCGGGAGTCTCAAGACCCAGTACTTC. Translated, it gives CASRKTSGSLKTQYF. Drawing the rest from reference TRBV28 and TRBJ2-5, the complete variable domain is DVKVTQSSRYLVKRTGEKVFLECVQDMDHENMFWYRQDPGLGLRLIYFSYDVKMKEKGDIPEGYSVSREKKERFSLILESASTNQTSMYLCASRKTSGSLKTQYFGPGTRLLVL.

V gene TRBV5-4 combines with J gene TRBJ1-4, with 10 bases matching TRBD1. The J segment lost 5 bases and the V segment lost 0 bases, leaving 4 bases of the junction unmatched. Germline V gene sequence: CDR1 SGHNT, CDR2 YYREEE (reference sequence). This CDR3 spans 16 amino acids. CDR3 coding DNA: TGTGCCAGCAGCTTGGGTGGGACAGGGGTAAATGAAAAACTGTTTTTT. Its protein is CASSLGGTGVNEKLFF.

V is TRBV4-1 and J is TRBJ2-1; tentative D call: TRBD2 (5 bases). This CDR3 spans 11 amino acids. CDR1 is MGHRA and CDR2 is YSYEKL in the germline V gene. With 5 bases removed from V and 9 bases from J, the gap between germline ends came to 8 bases. CDR3 nucleotides: TGCGCCAGCAGCACGGCGGGTGAGCAGTTCTTC. Translation gives CASSTAGEQFF.

The chain combines TRBV2 with TRBJ1-4, with TRBD1 as a possible D gene (6 bases). The CDR3 covers 15 residues. CDR1 is SNHLY, CDR2 FYNNEI, per germline. The ends were cut back, 6 bases at V and 8 bases at J, with 19 bases in the middle. The CDR3 coding sequence is TGTGCCAGCAGCCCCGGGACACTTAAAGGCGAAAAACTGTTTTTT. This translates into CASSPGTLKGEKLFF.

This sequence joins TRBV18 and TRBJ2-7; TRBD1 agrees at 7 bases. V was clipped by 4 bases and J by 4 bases; unmatched bases: 10. The germline V gene encodes CDR1 KGHSH and CDR2 LQKENI. The CDR3 has 15 amino acids. The chain's CDR3 is CASSLGQAQGYEQYF. The CDR3 nucleotides are TGTGCCAGCTCACTCGGACAGGCGCAAGGTTACGAGCAGTACTTC. Full variable domain (rest looked up from reference TRBV18 and TRBJ2-7): NAGVMQNPRHLVRRRGQEARLRCSPMKGHSHVYWYRQLPEEGLKFMVYLQKENIIDESGMPKERFSAEFPKEGPSILRIQQVVRGDSAAYFCASSLGQAQGYEQYFGPGTRLTVT.

The chain is built from TRBV2 and TRBJ1-2, with TRBD1 matching 8 bases. CDR3 length equals 15 residues. Trimming removed 1 base from V and 7 bases from J; junction bases left unmatched: 8. The germline gives CDR1 SNHLY, CDR2 FYNNEI. DNA of the CDR3: TGTGCCAGCAGTGAAGAGGCAGGGGGCTACGCTGGCTACACCTTC. Amino acid sequence: CASSEEAGGYAGYTF.

The chain carries TRBV11-1 and TRBJ2-7; 9 positions agree with TRBD1. The germline CDR1 and CDR2 sequences are SGHAT and FQDESV (reference sequence). V shed 4 bases and J 2 bases; nucleotides not matched to a gene: 6. The CDR3 has 15 amino acids. The chain's CDR3 is CASSSGQGIAYEQYF. DNA for the CDR3: TGTGCCAGCAGCTCCGGACAGGGGATCGCCTACGAGCAGTACTTC.

This chain connects TRBV10-3 to TRBJ2-4; tentative D call: TRBD2 (5 bases). The CDR3 totals 16 residues. The germline V and J ends were trimmed by 3 bases and 6 bases, with 18 bases remaining between them. Germline-derived CDR1 and CDR2 are ENHRY and SYGVKD. The CDR3 here is CAISEGGLRVGNIQYF. In DNA, the CDR3 is TGTGCCATCAGTGAAGGAGGCCTTAGGGTAGGAAACATTCAGTACTTC.

The rearrangement links TRBV11-1 to TRBJ2-7; D not resolved. Germline V lookup: CDR1 SGHAT, CDR2 FQDESV (reference sequence). This CDR3 has 14 amino acids. V was trimmed by 0 bases and J by 0 bases, leaving 6 bases between them. The CDR3 sequence: CASSLAQVSYEQYF. The CDR3 coding sequence is TGTGCCAGCAGCTTAGCCCAGGTCTCCTACGAGCAGTACTTC.

The chain employs TRBV7-3 and TRBJ2-2, with 13 bases fitting TRBD2. The germline V gene has CDR1 SGHTA and CDR2 FQGTGA. V shed 5 bases and J 4 bases; nucleotides not matched to a gene: 4. This CDR3 spans 16 amino acids. CDR3 residues: CASSPTSGRVTGELFF. The CDR3 coding sequence is TGTGCCAGCAGCCCCACTAGCGGGAGGGTCACCGGGGAGCTGTTTTTT.

The rearrangement links TRBV10-3 to TRBJ2-7, with 12 positions matching TRBD2. Germline V gene data show CDR1 as ENHRY and CDR2 as SYGVKD. The CDR3 is 16 residues long. With 4 bases clipped from V and 7 bases from J, the junction kept 11 bases outside the gene matches. The CDR3 DNA is TGTGCCATCAGTGGCAGGAGGACTAGCGGGATGAGGGAGCAGTACTTC. Its translation is CAISGRRTSGMREQYF.

This clone was observed a handful of times. The chain combines TRBV7-2 with TRBJ2-1, with unresolved D. Looked up from germline, CDR1 is SGHTA and CDR2 is FQGNSA. V lost 1 base, J lost 8 bases, and 9 bases lay in between. The CDR3 covers 13 residues. In DNA form, the CDR3 reads TGTGCCAGCAGCTTAGTCTTACGGTATGAGCAGTTCTTC. Translation gives CASSLVLRYEQFF.

This chain uses TRBV19 with TRBJ2-5, with 10 positions matching TRBD1. Germline V gene sequence: CDR1 LNHDA, CDR2 SQIVND (reference sequence). Trimming at V came to 9 bases and at J to 1 base, leaving 5 bases not matched to a gene. This CDR3 has 14 residues. CDR3 nucleotides: TGTGCCAGCAAGGACAGGGGGGCCCAAGAGACCCAGTACTTC. It yields the protein CASKDRGAQETQYF.

This clone turned up a few times. The rearrangement links TRBV6-5 to TRBJ1-1; 7 bases are shared with TRBD1. The CDR3 totals 14 residues. Per the germline V gene, CDR1 is MNHEY and CDR2 is SVGAGI. After removal of 0 bases from V and 6 bases from J, the junction contained 4 bases not matched to a gene. This CDR3 is CASSYSTGTPEAFF. CDR3 nucleotides: TGTGCCAGCAGTTACTCGACAGGGACCCCTGAAGCTTTCTTT.

The V gene is TRBV7-9, the J gene TRBJ1-1, with D uncertain. The CDR3 is 14 residues long. Trimming removed 1 base at V and 4 bases at J, with 10 bases between. Germline-derived CDR1 and CDR2 are SEHNR and FQNEAQ (reference sequence). The CDR3 DNA reads TGTGCCAGCAGCTTAGTCACACCTTTCACTGAAGCTTTCTTT. The encoded protein is CASSLVTPFTEAFF. Looking up the rest from reference TRBV7-9 and TRBJ1-1 gives the full variable domain: DTGVSQNPRHKITKRGQNVTFRCDPISEHNRLYWYRQTLGQGPEFLTYFQNEAQLEKSRLLSDRFSAERPKGSFSTLEIQRTEQGDSAMYLCASSLVTPFTEAFFGQGTRLTVV.

The chain recombines TRBV11-3 with TRBJ2-5, with D uncertain. CDR3 length: 13 residues. CDR1 SGHNT and CDR2 YENEEA come from the germline V gene. The V end lost 4 bases, the J end lost 2 bases, and 8 bases lay between the germline ends. CDR3 nucleotide sequence: TGTGCCAGCAGCTCAAACTCGCAAGAGACCCAGTACTTC. Residues: CASSSNSQETQYF.

The chain links TRBV5-1 to TRBJ2-1, with D tentatively TRBD2 (6 bases). Trimming shortened V by 0 bases and J by 4 bases, and 11 bases separated the two germline ends. Germline loops: CDR1 SGHRS, CDR2 YFSETQ. The CDR3 runs to 15 residues. The CDR3 loop is CASSLAAGLYNEQFF. The CDR3 nucleotides are TGCGCCAGCAGCTTGGCAGCGGGCCTATACAATGAGCAGTTCTTC.

This clone was observed a single time. The DNA for the CDR3 is TGTGCCAGCAGCTTGGGTCTCCAGGGGGCCAAAAACATTCAGTACTTC. It translates to CASSLGLQGAKNIQYF. The chain combines TRBV11-1 with TRBJ2-4; a possible D gene is TRBD1 (6 bases). The germline V gene has CDR1 SGHAT and CDR2 FQDESV (reference sequence). The germline V and J ends were trimmed by 3 bases and 1 base, with 13 bases remaining between them. This CDR3 is 16 amino acids long.

The V call is TRBV28, the J call TRBJ1-4; TRBD1 is a possible D gene (5 bases). V lost 6 bases and J 5 bases, leaving 19 bases between the germline ends. CDR1 is MDHEN and CDR2 is SYDVKM in the germline V gene. The CDR3 extends over 16 amino acids. CDR3 sequence (DNA): TGTGCCAGCAGCGGCGGGGGGACGGAACGAAATGAAAAACTGTTTTTT. Protein product: CASSGGGTERNEKLFF. The full variable domain, rest sourced from reference TRBV28 and TRBJ1-4, is DVKVTQSSRYLVKRTGEKVFLECVQDMDHENMFWYRQDPGLGLRLIYFSYDVKMKEKGDIPEGYSVSREKKERFSLILESASTNQTSMYLCASSGGGTERNEKLFFGSGTQLSVL.

V and J are TRBV10-3 and TRBJ2-1; 9 bases match TRBD1. The CDR3 consists of 13 residues. Trimming removed 6 bases from V and 7 bases from J; junction bases left unmatched: 4. In germline, CDR1 is ENHRY, CDR2 SYGVKD. The DNA for the CDR3 is TGTGCCATCAGAGGGACAGGGTCGAATGAGCAGTTCTTC. Translation gives CAIRGTGSNEQFF.

The V gene is TRBV18, the J gene TRBJ2-1, with 7 bases lining up with TRBD2. V dropped 2 bases and J dropped 8; count of bases not matched to a gene: 9. The CDR3 has 15 amino acids. Germline CDR1 KGHSH, CDR2 LQKENI. CDR3 in amino acids: CASSPAAGWVDEQFF. The DNA for the CDR3 is TGTGCCAGCTCACCAGCAGCGGGATGGGTCGATGAGCAGTTCTTC. Supplemented by reference TRBV18 and TRBJ2-1, the full variable domain reads NAGVMQNPRHLVRRRGQEARLRCSPMKGHSHVYWYRQLPEEGLKFMVYLQKENIIDESGMPKERFSAEFPKEGPSILRIQQVVRGDSAAYFCASSPAAGWVDEQFFGPGTRLTVL.

The table lists this clone with a few counts. The rearrangement uses TRBV28 and TRBJ1-2; D might be TRBD1 (6 bases). The germline CDR1 and CDR2 sequences are MDHEN and SYDVKM. The V end was cut by 8 bases, the J end by 4 bases, with 14 bases between. This CDR3 has 13 residues. CDR3 protein: CASRGGRVYGYTF. Written as DNA, the CDR3 is TGTGCCAGCCGCGGGGGGCGCGTCTATGGCTACACCTTC.

V gene TRBV6-1 combines with J gene TRBJ2-7, with 9 bases that match TRBD1. There are 17 residues in the CDR3. Trimming cost V 0 bases and J 3 bases; bases outside gene matches: 9. Germline V gives CDR1 MNHNS, CDR2 SASEGT. CDR3 residues: CASSEAVWTGALYEQYF. CDR3 sequence (DNA): TGTGCCAGCAGTGAAGCTGTCTGGACAGGGGCCCTCTACGAGCAGTACTTC.

The J gene is TRBJ2-1, the V gene TRBV6-1; tentatively, D is TRBD1 (6 bases). Trimming stripped 2 bases from V and 6 bases from J, with 14 bases between. The CDR3 is 15 residues long. Germline V lookup: CDR1 MNHNS, CDR2 SASEGT. CDR3 amino acids: CASSEKGEWVNEQFF. CDR3 DNA sequence: TGTGCCAGCAGTGAAAAGGGGGAGTGGGTCAATGAGCAGTTCTTC.

This chain links TRBV25-1 with TRBJ1-5, with TRBD1 identical over 7 bases. Germline CDR1 reads MGHDK; CDR2 reads SYGVNS. This CDR3 contains 13 residues. V lost 2 bases to trimming and J lost 11 bases; unmatched junction nucleotides: 6. This CDR3 is CASSERRDSSQHF. CDR3 sequence (DNA): TGTGCCAGCAGTGAACGCCGGGACAGCTCCCAGCATTTT.

This chain uses TRBV5-6 with TRBJ2-5, with a tentative D call TRBD1 (7 bases). Gene TRBJ2-7 matches the end of the DNA better, so the J call may be wrong. The V gene's germline CDR1 is SGHDT and CDR2 YYEEEE. The CDR3 totals 13 residues. The CDR3: CASSQGGSYEQYF. The CDR3 DNA follows: TGTGCCAGCAGCCAGGGGGGCTCCTACGAGCAGTACTTC.

V and J are TRBV9 and TRBJ1-5; the D is unclear. In germline, CDR1 is SGDLS, CDR2 YYNGEE. V lost 4 bases, J lost 1 base, and 9 bases lay in between. CDR3 length: 14 amino acids. The CDR3 reads CASSPSGSNQPQHF. Written as DNA, the CDR3 is TGTGCCAGCAGCCCCTCGGGGAGCAATCAGCCCCAGCATTTT.

This sequence joins TRBV5-1 and TRBJ2-5; the match to TRBD1 covers 8 bases. V shed 4 bases and J 1 base; nucleotides not matched to a gene: 6. CDR1 and CDR2 from the germline V gene are SGHRS and YFSETQ. The CDR3 length is 15 residues. The CDR3 region has the DNA TGCGCCAGCAGCGTTGACACAGGGGGCCAAGAGACCCAGTACTTC. Encoded protein: CASSVDTGGQETQYF.

A few counts support this clone. The V call is TRBV5-1, the J call TRBJ2-7, with D tentatively TRBD2 (5 bases). The CDR3 consists of 12 residues. The germline gives CDR1 SGHRS, CDR2 YFSETQ. V was pared by 3 bases and J by 2 bases, with 6 bases between. This CDR3 is CASSSGAYEQYF. The CDR3 DNA reads TGCGCCAGCAGCTCCGGGGCCTACGAGCAGTACTTC.